This T cell receptor beta chain is drawn from a study of T cell responses to AZD1222 COVID-19 vaccine. Regarding this clone: Antigen specificity is unknown.

Whole-study results and caveats: Donors were largely white British and mainly female; clonal diversity was possibly underestimated. Two AZD1222 administrations were followed by greater Spike-specific TCR breadth and depth. It was only after the peak T cell response that any repertoires were sampled.

Sequencing was performed with immunoSEQ multiplex PCR; in TCRdb, only in-frame clones are kept and a portion is missing. In the table there are 150,000 or so clones, less than 95% of which are singletons. The V end lost 2 bases, the J end lost 3 bases, and 11 bases lay between the germline ends. In germline, CDR1 is ENHRY, CDR2 SYGVKD. The CDR3 has 14 residues. Here the sequenced sample was peripheral blood, taken on day 0 of AZD1222 vaccination. This chain uses TRBV10-3 with TRBJ2-7; no reliable D call. This TCR came from an adult in good health. This CDR3 is CAISEIIDNYEQYF. The CDR3 DNA reads TGTGCCATCAGTGAGATTATCGACAACTACGAGCAGTACTTC.